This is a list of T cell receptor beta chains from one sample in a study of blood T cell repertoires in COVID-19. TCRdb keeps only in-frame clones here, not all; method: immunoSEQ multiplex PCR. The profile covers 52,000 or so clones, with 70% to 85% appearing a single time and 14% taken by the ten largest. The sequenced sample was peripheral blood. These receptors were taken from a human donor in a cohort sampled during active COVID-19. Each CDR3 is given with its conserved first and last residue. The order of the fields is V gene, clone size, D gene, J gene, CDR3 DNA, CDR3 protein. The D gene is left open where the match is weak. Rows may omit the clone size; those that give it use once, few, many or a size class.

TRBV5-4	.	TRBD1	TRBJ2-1	TGTGCCAGCAGCGTCCGACAGGGCTTAATATACAATGAGCAGTTCTTC	CASSVRQGLIYNEQFF
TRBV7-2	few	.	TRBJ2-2	TGTGCCAGCAGCCCCGGCACAGGGTTAGGCGGGGAGCTGTTTTTT	CASSPGTGLGGELFF
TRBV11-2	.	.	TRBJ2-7	TGTGCCAGCAGCTTTCTTGGACAAGGAACCGACTACGAGCAGTACTTC	CASSFLGQGTDYEQYF
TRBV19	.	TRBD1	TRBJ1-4	TGTGCCAGTAGGGGGGACAGGGCTGAAAAACTGTTTTTT	CASRGDRAEKLFF
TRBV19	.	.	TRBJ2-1	TGTGCCAGTACCCCGGGATACTACAATGAGCAGTTCTTC	CASTPGYYNEQFF
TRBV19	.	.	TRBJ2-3	TGTGCCAGTGGTGTGGGGGGTGCAACAGATACGCAGTATTTT	CASGVGGATDTQYF
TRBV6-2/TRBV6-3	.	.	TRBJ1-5	TGTGCCAGCAGCGGAACAGGGCGGGGCAATCAGCCCCAGCATTTT	CASSGTGRGNQPQHF
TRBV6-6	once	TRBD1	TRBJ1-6	TGTGCCAGCAGTTCCCCGGGACAGGTCTATTCACCCCTCCACTTT	CASSSPGQVYSPLHF
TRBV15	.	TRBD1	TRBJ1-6	TGTGCCACCAGCGAGACAGGGGGGAATTCACCCCTCCACTTT	CATSETGGNSPLHF
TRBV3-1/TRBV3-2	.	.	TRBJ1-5	TGTGCCAGCAGCCCGAAGACCCGGCAGAGGCACCATTTT	CASSPKTRQRHHF
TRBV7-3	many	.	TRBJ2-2	TGTGCCAGCAGCTCCGCGGGCGTGACGAACACCGGGGAGCTGTTTTTT	CASSSAGVTNTGELFF
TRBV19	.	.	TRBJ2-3	TGTGCCAGGCTGCGGGGGCCATCCAAAGATACGCAGTATTTT	CARLRGPSKDTQYF
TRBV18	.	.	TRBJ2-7	TGTGCCAGCTCACCCATGGTAACAGGGAAGAACGAGCAGTACTTC	CASSPMVTGKNEQYF
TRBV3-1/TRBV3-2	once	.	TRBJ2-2	TGTGCCAGCAGCCAAGTCGATATTTACTTGAACACCGGGGAGCTGTTTTTT	CASSQVDIYLNTGELFF
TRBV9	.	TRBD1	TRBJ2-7	TGTGCCAGCAGCGGACCCGGGACAGGGGTAAACTTC	CASSGPGTGVNF
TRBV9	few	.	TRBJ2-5	TGTGCCAGCAGTCTTAGTGAAGAGACCCAGTACTTC	CASSLSEETQYF
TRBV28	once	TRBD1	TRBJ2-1	TGTGCCAGCAGTTTCCCCACCGGGGAGACAGGGGGCTACTCCTACAATGAGCAGTTCTTC	CASSFPTGETGGYSYNEQFF
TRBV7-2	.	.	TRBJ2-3	TGTGCCAGCAGCTGGGGGCCAGATACGCAGTATTTT	CASSWGPDTQYF
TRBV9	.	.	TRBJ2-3	TGTGCCAGCAGGCGGGACGGCACAGATACGCAGTATTTT	CASRRDGTDTQYF
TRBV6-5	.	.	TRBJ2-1	TGTGCCAGCAGCTTCAGGCTGACCCAACCCAATGAGCAGTTCTTC	CASSFRLTQPNEQFF
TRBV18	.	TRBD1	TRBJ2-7	TGTGCCAGCTCAGGGACAGGCGACTACGAGCAGTACTTC	CASSGTGDYEQYF
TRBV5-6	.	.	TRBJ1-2	TGTGCCAGCAGCTTCCAGGCTAACTATGGCTACACCTTC	CASSFQANYGYTF
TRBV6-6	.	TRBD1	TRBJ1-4	TGTGCCAGCAGTTCCCCCGAACAGGGGTGGGGTGAAAAACTGTTTTTT	CASSSPEQGWGEKLFF
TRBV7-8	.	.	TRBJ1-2	TGTGCCAGCAGGGGGGCAGGGCAGACTTATGGCTACACCTTC	CASRGAGQTYGYTF
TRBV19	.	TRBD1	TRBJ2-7	TGTGCCAGTAATCTATCGGGACAGTCCTACGAGCAGTACTTC	CASNLSGQSYEQYF
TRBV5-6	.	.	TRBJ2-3	TGTGCCAGCAGCTTGGAAGCTAATACGCAGTATTTT	CASSLEANTQYF
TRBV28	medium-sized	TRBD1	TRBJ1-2	TGTGCCAGCAGTTTCCGAGGGGGCGCGGACTACACCTTC	CASSFRGGADYTF
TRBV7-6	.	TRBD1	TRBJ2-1	TGTGCCAGCAGCTCCGCTAAGACAGGGCATGAGCAGTTCTTC	CASSSAKTGHEQFF
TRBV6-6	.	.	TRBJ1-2	TGTGCCAGCAGTATCTCCAGGGGCCTAGGGGGCTACACCTTC	CASSISRGLGGYTF
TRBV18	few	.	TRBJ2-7	TGTGCCAGCTCACTCCTAGACAGCGCCTACGAGCAGTACTTC	CASSLLDSAYEQYF
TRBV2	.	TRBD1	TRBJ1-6	TGTGCCAGCAGTGAAAACAGGGGAGAAGTCTCACCCCTCCACTTT	CASSENRGEVSPLHF
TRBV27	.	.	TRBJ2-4	TGTGCCAGCAGTAGCGGAGCCAAAAACATTCAGTACTTC	CASSSGAKNIQYF
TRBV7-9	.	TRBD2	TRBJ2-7	TGTGCCAGCAGCCCCACGGGACTATTCTACGAGCAGTACTTC	CASSPTGLFYEQYF
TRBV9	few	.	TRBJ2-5	TGTGCCAGCAGCGTAAATATGAACGGCGGAACCCAGTACTTC	CASSVNMNGGTQYF
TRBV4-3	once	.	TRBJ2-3	TGCGCCAGCAGCCAAGAGCTTTCGGGACAAAGCACAGATACGCAGTATTTT	CASSQELSGQSTDTQYF
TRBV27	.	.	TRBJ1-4	TGTGCCAGCAGCCCTCTTGAGGGAAGAGAAAAACTGTTTTTT	CASSPLEGREKLFF
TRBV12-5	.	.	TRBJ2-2	TGTGCTAGTGGTTTGGTACTGTCCCAGAACACCGGGGAGCTGTTTTTT	CASGLVLSQNTGELFF
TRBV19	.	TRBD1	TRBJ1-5	TGTGCCAGTACCCGGGACAGGGGGGGAAATCAGCCCCAGCATTTT	CASTRDRGGNQPQHF
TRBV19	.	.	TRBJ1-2	TGTGCCAGTGGTCCTCCGATCCAGGGGATATATGGCTACACCTTC	CASGPPIQGIYGYTF
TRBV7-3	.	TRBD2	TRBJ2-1	TGTGCCAGCAGTTCCGCGGGAGGAGGTTACAATGAGCAGTTCTTC	CASSSAGGGYNEQFF
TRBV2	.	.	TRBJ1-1	TGTGCCAGCAGGTCCTTTCCGGGAGTAAACACTGAAGCTTTCTTT	CASRSFPGVNTEAFF
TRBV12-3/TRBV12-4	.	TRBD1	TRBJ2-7	TGTGCCAGCACGATGGACAGGGTTGGAGCGAGGCACTTC	CASTMDRVGARHF
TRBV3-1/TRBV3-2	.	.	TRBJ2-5	TGTGCCAGCAGCCAGGGCGCCCCGGGAAGGGAGACCCAGTACTTC	CASSQGAPGRETQYF
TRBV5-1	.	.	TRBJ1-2	TGCGCCAGCAGCCCGGAGACAGGCCGCTATGGCTACACCTTC	CASSPETGRYGYTF
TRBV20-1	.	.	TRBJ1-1	TGCAGTGCTAACGGGGACACTGAAGCTTTCTTT	CSANGDTEAFF
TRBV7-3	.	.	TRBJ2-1	TGTGCCAGCAGTTTTGACACCTACAATGAGCAGTTCTTC	CASSFDTYNEQFF
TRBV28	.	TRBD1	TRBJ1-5	TGTGCCAGCAGTCCGCGGACAGGGGGTAGCAATCAGCCCCAGCATTTT	CASSPRTGGSNQPQHF
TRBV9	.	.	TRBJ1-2	TGTGCCAGCAGCGTATCGGACAGCAACTATGGCTACACCTTC	CASSVSDSNYGYTF
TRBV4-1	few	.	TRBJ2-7	TGCGCCAGCAGCCCTAGCCCGTCAAGGTACGAGCAGTACTTC	CASSPSPSRYEQYF
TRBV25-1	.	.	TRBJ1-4	TGTGCCAGCAGTGAGGATTTTGGTTCCCGGACACAAAAACTGTTTTTT	CASSEDFGSRTQKLFF
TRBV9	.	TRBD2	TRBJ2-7	TGTGCCAGCAGCGTGACTAGCGAGGGCTACGAGCAGTACTTC	CASSVTSEGYEQYF
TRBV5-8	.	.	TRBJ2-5	TGTGCCAGCAGCTTGCGTCGGGGGGAGACCCAGTACTTC	CASSLRRGETQYF
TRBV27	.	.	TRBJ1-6	TGTGCCAGCAGTTTCTTGGGAGGGGAGAATTCACCCCTCCACTTT	CASSFLGGENSPLHF
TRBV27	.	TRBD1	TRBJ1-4	TGTGCCAGCAGCCTTAACCCTCCTCTGACAGGGGGTCCTAATGAAAAACTGTTTTTT	CASSLNPPLTGGPNEKLFF
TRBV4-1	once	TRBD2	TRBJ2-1	TGCGCCAGCAGCCAAGAATGGAGTAGCGGGGGGTTGAATGAGCAGTTCTTC	CASSQEWSSGGLNEQFF
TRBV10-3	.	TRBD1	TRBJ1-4	TGTGCCACAATAGGAATGTTGGGCAGGGGGCTCCTTAATGAAAAACTGTTTTTT	CATIGMLGRGLLNEKLFF
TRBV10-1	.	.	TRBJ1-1	TGCGCCAGCAGCGGGGGGCTGAACACTGAAGCTTTCTTT	CASSGGLNTEAFF
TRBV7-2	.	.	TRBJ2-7	TGTGCCAGCAGTCGGGACTTTTGGGGCTACGAGCAGTACTTC	CASSRDFWGYEQYF
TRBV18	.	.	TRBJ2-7	TGTGCCAGCTTACCAGGGGTGGGGAGCTACGAGCAGTACTTC	CASLPGVGSYEQYF